Given below is one TCR beta chain in context. The antigen remains unidentified. The source of the sample is a study of cytomegalovirus exposure and HLA in healthy donors. General study points: A later analysis found first-cohort TCR clusters tended to co-occur in the roughly 120 validation repertoires.

V lost 0 bases, J lost 5 bases, and 13 bases lay in between. The CDR3 has 16 amino acids. Germline V gives CDR1 LGHNA, CDR2 YNFKEQ. Using immunoSEQ multiplex PCR, the repertoire was profiled, and TCRdb retains in-frame clones only, with some absent. Of 260,000 or so clones detected, 90% appear once; the ten largest clones hold 3.1%. The sample consisted of PBMCs. The chain carries TRBV4-2 and TRBJ2-2, with a possible D match to TRBD1 (8 bases). The sequence came from a woman aged 25 to 39 in good health and CMV-seronegative. This CDR3 is CASSQEGQGGTGELFF. CDR3 coding DNA: TGTGCCAGCAGCCAAGAAGGACAGGGAGGGACCGGGGAGCTGTTTTTT.